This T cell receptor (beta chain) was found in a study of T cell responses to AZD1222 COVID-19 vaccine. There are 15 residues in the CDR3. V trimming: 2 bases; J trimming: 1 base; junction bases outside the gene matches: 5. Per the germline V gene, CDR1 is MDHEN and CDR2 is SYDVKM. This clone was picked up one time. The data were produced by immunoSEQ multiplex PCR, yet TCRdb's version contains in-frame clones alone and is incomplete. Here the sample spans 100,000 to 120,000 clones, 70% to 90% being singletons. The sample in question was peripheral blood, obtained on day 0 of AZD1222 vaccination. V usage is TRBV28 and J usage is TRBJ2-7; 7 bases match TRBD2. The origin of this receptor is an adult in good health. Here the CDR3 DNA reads TGTGCCAGCAGTTTACGACGGGGGGTTTCCTACGAGCAGTACTTC. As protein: CASSLRRGVSYEQYF.